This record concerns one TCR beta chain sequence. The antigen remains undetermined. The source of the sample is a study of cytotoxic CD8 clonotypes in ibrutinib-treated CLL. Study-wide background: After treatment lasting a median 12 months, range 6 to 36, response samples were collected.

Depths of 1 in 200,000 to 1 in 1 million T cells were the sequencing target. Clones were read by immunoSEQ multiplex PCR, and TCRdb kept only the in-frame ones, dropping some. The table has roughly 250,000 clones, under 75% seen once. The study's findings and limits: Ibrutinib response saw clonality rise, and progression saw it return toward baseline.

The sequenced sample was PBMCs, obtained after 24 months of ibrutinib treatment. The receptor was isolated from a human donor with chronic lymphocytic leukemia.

The CDR3 is CASSVGTKSYNEQFF. The DNA of the CDR3 is TGTGCCAGCAGCGTAGGGACTAAATCCTACAATGAGCAGTTCTTC. The chain couples TRBV9 to TRBJ2-1; tentative D call: TRBD2 (6 bases). Germline lookup yields CDR1 SGDLS and CDR2 YYNGEE. V lost 0 bases, J lost 1 base, and 8 bases lay in between. This CDR3 is 15 amino acids long.